The 6 T cell receptor beta chains given below trace back to one sample, sequenced in a study of blood T cells in healthy people across ages. The authors ran a second PCR of about 6 to 11 cycles using a sample-barcoded 5' primer and a J-beta primer mix. Via MiXCR, TCRdb re-called the 5' RACE reads, giving one row per CDR3 protein. The sample includes 750,000 to 850,000 distinct CDR3 sequences, 20% to 30% of them seen just once. These data were likewise used in another study, on T cells of mothers and their children.

The sequenced sample consisted of blood. Source of these receptors: a boy younger than 18 in good health.

The V and J genes are TRBV5-1 and TRBJ2-3, with D maybe TRBD1 (6 bases). CDR3 size: 15 residues. Germline CDR1 SGHRS, CDR2 YFSETQ. The V end lost 6 bases, the J end lost 4 bases, and 18 bases lay between the germline ends. The CDR3 DNA reads TGCGCCAGCAAGGGGGACAATTCGGTTCCAGATACGCAGTATTTT. Protein product: CASKGDNSVPDTQYF.

The chain links TRBV4-3 to TRBJ2-7; 9 nucleotides align to TRBD2. Germline CDR1 reads LGHNA; CDR2 reads YSLEER. CDR3 size: 17 residues. V lost 5 bases to trimming and J lost 1 base; unmatched junction nucleotides: 12. CDR3 amino acids: CASSFRVIAGESYEQYF. In DNA form, the CDR3 reads TGCGCCAGCAGCTTCAGGGTAATAGCGGGAGAGTCCTACGAGCAGTACTTC.

This clonotype was counted between two and nine times. The rearrangement links TRBV20-1 to TRBJ1-6, with 9 bases that match TRBD1. The V segment lost 6 bases and the J segment 8 bases; nucleotides outside the gene matches: 17. The CDR3 has 17 residues. The germline V gene has CDR1 DFQATT and CDR2 SNEGSKA (reference sequence). CDR3 residues: CSAPGTGYSRGYSPLHF. The CDR3 DNA reads as TGCAGTGCCCCCGGGACAGGGTATTCAAGGGGTTATTCACCCCTCCACTTT.

This chain links TRBV7-2 with TRBJ2-7; D unclear. Germline CDR1 is SGHTA and CDR2 is FQGNSA. This CDR3 comprises 15 residues. V was shortened by 1 base and J by 2 bases, with 12 bases between the two germline ends. The CDR3 nucleotides are TGTGCCAGCAGCTTAGGTCTAGGGATGACCTACGAGCAGTACTTC. It translates to CASSLGLGMTYEQYF.

This clonotype showed up just once. This chain links TRBV29-1 with TRBJ2-3; 7 nucleotides line up with TRBD2. CDR3 size: 16 residues. CDR1 and CDR2 (germline): SQVTM, ANQGSEA. The V and J ends lost 1 base and 0 bases, in that order; junction bases with no gene match: 7. The CDR3 loop is CSVEGLGGLSTDTQYF. As DNA, the CDR3 is TGCAGCGTTGAAGGGTTGGGAGGGCTTAGCACAGATACGCAGTATTTT.

This rearrangement joins TRBV24-1 to TRBJ2-3, with D unresolved. Trimming shortened V by 6 bases and J by 5 bases, and 8 bases separated the two germline ends. Germline V gene lookup returns CDR1 KGHDR and CDR2 SFDVKD. This CDR3 comprises 12 residues. The CDR3 region has the DNA TGTGCCACCAGTTTGACGGGAGATACGCAGTATTTT. This gives the protein CATSLTGDTQYF.